Listed below are T cell receptor beta chains from one sample, sequenced in a study of T cells in Graves' hyperthyroidism and ophthalmopathy. TCRdb reprocessed the multiplex PCR reads with MiXCR, giving one entry per CDR3 protein. The sample has roughly 500,000 distinct CDR3 sequences; 40% to 50% are singletons. The sequenced sample was peripheral blood or thyroid tissue (not recorded which). The receptor source for this set is an adult woman with Graves' disease, either hyperthyroidism or ophthalmopathy (not recorded which). Each CDR3 is given without its conserved first and last residue.

v_call | cdr3_aa
TRBV7-2 | ASRGRGNQPQH
TRBV9 | ASSGRLSGYT
TRBV4-1 | ASSRVRSSGANVLT
TRBV7-8 | SVGGHLNTEAS
TRBV2 | ASRQGNGYT
TRBV5-1 | ASSLAGRGEYEQY
TRBV6-2/TRBV6-3 | ASSYSKRLASYEQY
TRBV30 | AWSQNEKLF
TRBV20-1 | SARVASGRSSETQY
TRBV7-9 | ASSYGGGATYEQY